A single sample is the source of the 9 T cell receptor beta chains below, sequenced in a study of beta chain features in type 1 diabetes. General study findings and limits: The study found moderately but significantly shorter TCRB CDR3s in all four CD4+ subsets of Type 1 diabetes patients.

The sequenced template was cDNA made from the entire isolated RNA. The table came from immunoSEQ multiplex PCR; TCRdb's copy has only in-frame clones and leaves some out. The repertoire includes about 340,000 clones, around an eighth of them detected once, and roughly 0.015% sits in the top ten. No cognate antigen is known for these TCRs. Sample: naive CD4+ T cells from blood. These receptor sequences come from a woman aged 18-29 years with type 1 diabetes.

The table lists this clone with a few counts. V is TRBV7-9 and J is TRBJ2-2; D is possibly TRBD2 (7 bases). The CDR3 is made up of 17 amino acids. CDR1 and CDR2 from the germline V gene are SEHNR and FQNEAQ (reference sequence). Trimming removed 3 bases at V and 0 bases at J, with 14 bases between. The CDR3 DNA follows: TGTGCCAGCAGCTTCAGGAGGGGGGGTCCGAACACCGGGGAGCTGTTTTTT. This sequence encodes CASSFRRGGPNTGELFF.

This CDR3 is CASSLSGIEAFF. The DNA of the CDR3 is TGTGCCAGCAGTCTCTCAGGGATTGAAGCTTTCTTT. The chain couples TRBV2 to TRBJ1-1; weak D call: TRBD1 (5 bases). CDR3 size: 12 residues. Germline CDR1 is SNHLY and CDR2 is FYNNEI. V lost 5 bases to trimming and J lost 7 bases, with 11 bases between them.

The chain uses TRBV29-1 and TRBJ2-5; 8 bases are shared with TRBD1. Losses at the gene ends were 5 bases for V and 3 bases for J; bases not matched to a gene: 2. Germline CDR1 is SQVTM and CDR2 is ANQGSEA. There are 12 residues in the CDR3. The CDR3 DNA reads TGCAGCGTTCAGGACAGGGAAGAGACCCAGTACTTC. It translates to CSVQDREETQYF.

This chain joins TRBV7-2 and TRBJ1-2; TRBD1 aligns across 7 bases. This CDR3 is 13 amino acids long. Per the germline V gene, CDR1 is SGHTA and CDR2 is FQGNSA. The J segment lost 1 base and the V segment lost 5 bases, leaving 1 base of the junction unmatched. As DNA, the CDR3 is TGTGCCAGCAGCAGGGACAGTAACTATGGCTACACCTTC. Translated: CASSRDSNYGYTF.

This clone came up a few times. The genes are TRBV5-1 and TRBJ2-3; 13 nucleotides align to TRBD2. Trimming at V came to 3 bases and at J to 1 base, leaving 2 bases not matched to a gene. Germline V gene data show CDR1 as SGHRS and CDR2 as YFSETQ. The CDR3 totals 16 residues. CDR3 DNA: TGCGCCAGCAGCTCAGGACTAGCGGGAGGCACAGATACGCAGTATTTT. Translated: CASSSGLAGGTDTQYF.

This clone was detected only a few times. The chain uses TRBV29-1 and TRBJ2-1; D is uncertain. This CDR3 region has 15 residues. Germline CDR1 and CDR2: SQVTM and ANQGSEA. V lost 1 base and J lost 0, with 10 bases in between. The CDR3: CSVEGRPSSYNEQFF. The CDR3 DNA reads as TGCAGCGTTGAAGGGCGGCCTAGCTCCTACAATGAGCAGTTCTTC.

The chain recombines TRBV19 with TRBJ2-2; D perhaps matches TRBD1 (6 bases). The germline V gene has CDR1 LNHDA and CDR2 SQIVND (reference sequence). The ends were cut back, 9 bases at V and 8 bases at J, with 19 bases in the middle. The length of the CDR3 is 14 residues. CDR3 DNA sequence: TGTGCCAGCCATTGGCAGGGGTACCTAGGGGAGCTGTTTTTT. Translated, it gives CASHWQGYLGELFF.

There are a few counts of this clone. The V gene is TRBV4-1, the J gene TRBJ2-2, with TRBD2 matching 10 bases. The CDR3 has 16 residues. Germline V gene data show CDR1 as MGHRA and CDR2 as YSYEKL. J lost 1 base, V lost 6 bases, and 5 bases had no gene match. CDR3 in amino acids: CASRLGLAENTGELFF. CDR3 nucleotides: TGCGCCAGCAGGCTCGGACTAGCGGAGAACACCGGGGAGCTGTTTTTT.

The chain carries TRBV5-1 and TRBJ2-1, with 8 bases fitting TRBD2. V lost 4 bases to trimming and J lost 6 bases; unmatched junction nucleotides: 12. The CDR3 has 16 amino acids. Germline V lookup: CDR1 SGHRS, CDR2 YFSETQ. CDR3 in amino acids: CASSASLAGFLNEQFF. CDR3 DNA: TGCGCCAGCAGCGCTTCTCTAGCGGGTTTCCTCAATGAGCAGTTCTTC.